These 13 T cell receptor beta chains were all obtained from the same sample, sequenced in a study of T cells in Graves' hyperthyroidism and ophthalmopathy. What was amplified from RNA transcripts were TCR beta CDR3 regions. The HTBI set primed first-round TCR CDR3 RT-PCR. TCRdb re-called the multiplex PCR reads through MiXCR, storing one row per CDR3 protein. The table records around 340,000 distinct CDR3 sequences, roughly 17% of them present only once. Source material: blood. Receptors were obtained from a woman in her thirties with Graves' hyperthyroidism that later progressed to Graves' ophthalmopathy.

This clonotype was recorded at least ten times. The chain couples TRBV11-3 to TRBJ2-3; 12 bases line up with TRBD2. V lost 2 bases and J lost 8; bases outside the gene matches: 8. CDR3 length: 16 residues. Germline values: CDR1 SGHNT, CDR2 YENEEA. The CDR3, as DNA: TGTGCCAGCAGCTTAAGACTAGCGGGAGTGGTTGGTACGCAGTATTTT. Amino acid sequence: CASSLRLAGVVGTQYF.

This clonotype was counted at least ten times. For the CDR3, the DNA is TGTGCCAGCAGCGTGCAGGGCACTAGCACAGATACGCAGTATTTT. Protein: CASSVQGTSTDTQYF. The chain employs TRBV9 and TRBJ2-3, with D possibly matching TRBD1 (5 bases). Trimming took off 2 bases at V and 0 bases at J, with 10 bases between the two ends. Germline V gene lookup returns CDR1 SGDLS and CDR2 YYNGEE. The CDR3 contains 15 residues.

This clonotype was recorded at least ten times. The chain recombines TRBV7-8 with TRBJ1-2; D unresolved. The CDR3 is made up of 15 amino acids. Germline V gene sequence: CDR1 SGHVS, CDR2 FQNEAQ. Trimming took off 4 bases at V and 1 base at J, with 13 bases between the two ends. CDR3 DNA sequence: TGTGCCAGCAGCTCCCGACGGGGATTTAACTATGGCTACACCTTC. It codes for CASSSRRGFNYGYTF. Full variable domain (missing parts from reference TRBV7-8 and TRBJ1-2): GAGVSQSPRYKVAKRGQDVALRCDPISGHVSLFWYQQALGQGPEFLTYFQNEAQLDKSGLPSDRFFAERPEGSVSTLKIQRTQQEDSAVYLCASSSRRGFNYGYTFGSGTRLTVV.

This clonotype was observed at least ten times. The chain joins TRBV6-2 or TRBV6-3 to TRBJ2-7; D is undetermined. Trimming pared 8 bases from V and 2 bases from J, leaving 13 bases between. Germline V lookup: CDR1 MNHEY, CDR2 SVGEGT. The CDR3 has 13 residues. DNA for the CDR3: TGTGCCAGCGGCGACGGCGGAGCCTACGAGCAGTACTTC. This encodes CASGDGGAYEQYF.

At least ten counts were recorded for this clonotype. V gene TRBV2 combines with J gene TRBJ2-5, with D hard to call. Germline CDR1 is SNHLY and CDR2 is FYNNEI. The CDR3 totals 15 residues. With 1 base removed from V and 4 bases from J, the gap between germline ends came to 13 bases. The CDR3 sequence is CASSEGLGSGETQYF. The CDR3 bases are TGTGCCAGCAGTGAAGGCCTGGGCTCGGGAGAGACCCAGTACTTC.

In its sample, this clonotype was seen many times. This chain joins TRBV7-8 and TRBJ1-5, with 8 bases aligning to TRBD1. V was clipped by 5 bases and J by 4 bases; unmatched bases: 7. This CDR3 contains 15 residues. Germline loops: CDR1 SGHVS, CDR2 FQNEAQ. DNA for the CDR3: TGTGCCAGCAGCAAGGACAGGGCTCGGAATCAGCCCCAGCATTTT. Translating gives CASSKDRARNQPQHF.

The chain joins TRBV20-1 to TRBJ2-7; the D is unclear. Matching the DNA end better, TRBJ2-1 makes the J call doubtful. The CDR3 is made up of 12 amino acids. Germline values: CDR1 DFQATT, CDR2 SNEGSKA (reference sequence). The CDR3 loop reads CSARDLTNEQFF. CDR3 nucleotide sequence: TGCAGTGCTAGGGACCTAACGAACGAGCAGTTCTTC.

This chain connects TRBV11-2 to TRBJ2-7; tentative D call: TRBD2 (5 bases). From germline, CDR1 is SGHAT and CDR2 FQNNGV. Trimming stripped 5 bases from V and 7 bases from J, with 9 bases between. There are 11 residues in the CDR3. The CDR3 protein is CASSNRGEQYF. The CDR3 region has the DNA TGTGCCAGCAGCAACCGGGGTGAGCAGTACTTC.

This rearrangement joins TRBV6-2 or TRBV6-3 to TRBJ1-1, with D tentatively TRBD1 (5 bases). Between the trimmed V and J ends, which lost 0 bases and 9 bases, there was a span of 17 bases. CDR3 length equals 15 residues. CDR1 is MNHEY, CDR2 SVGEGT, per germline. The CDR3 sequence is CASSYSPRGAGKAFF. CDR3 sequence (DNA): TGTGCCAGCAGTTACTCCCCTCGGGGAGCAGGGAAAGCTTTCTTT.

This clonotype showed up many times. The rearrangement links TRBV2 to TRBJ1-1, with a possible D match to TRBD1 (5 bases). CDR3 size: 17 residues. Trimming took off 3 bases at V and 4 bases at J, with 21 bases between the two ends. In germline, CDR1 is SNHLY, CDR2 FYNNEI. This chain's CDR3 is CASSDFRAQGLGTEAFF. The CDR3 DNA follows: TGTGCCAGCAGTGACTTTCGGGCGCAGGGTCTGGGCACTGAAGCTTTCTTT.

V and J are TRBV30 and TRBJ2-5; tentatively, D is TRBD2 (6 bases). The CDR3 spans 14 residues. Trimming left V 2 bases short and J 5 bases short, with 15 bases between. CDR1 is GTSNPN and CDR2 is SVGIG in the germline V gene (reference sequence). The CDR3 nucleotides are TGTGCCTGGAGTTTCCTCGGGACTGAGGAGACCCAGTACTTC. It translates to CAWSFLGTEETQYF.

The rearrangement links TRBV2 to TRBJ1-1; unclear D gene. The V gene's germline CDR1 is SNHLY and CDR2 FYNNEI. Trimming left V 1 base short and J 4 bases short, with 13 bases between. The CDR3 extends over 15 amino acids. The CDR3 DNA reads TGTGCCAGCAGTGAAGAGAACGGCCCGAGCACTGAAGCTTTCTTT. Amino acids: CASSEENGPSTEAFF. Combining the CDR3 with reference TRBV2 and TRBJ1-1 gives the whole variable domain EPEVTQTPSHQVTQMGQEVILRCVPISNHLYFYWYRQILGQKVEFLVSFYNNEISEKSEIFDDQFSVERPDGSNFTLKIRSTKLEDSAMYFCASSEENGPSTEAFFGQGTRLTVV.

This clonotype was seen at least ten times. This chain connects TRBV28 to TRBJ1-2, with 7 bases lining up with TRBD1. The CDR3 is 14 amino acids. The germline gives CDR1 MDHEN, CDR2 SYDVKM. Trimming took 7 bases from V and 2 from J; bases not matched to a gene: 7. The CDR3 nucleotides are TGTGCCAGCACCACCGGGACAGAGAACTATGGCTACACCTTC. It translates to CASTTGTENYGYTF.